This passage covers 25 T cell receptor beta chains from one sample sequenced in a study of blood T cell repertoires in COVID-19. The protocol was immunoSEQ multiplex PCR, while the TCRdb copy is restricted to in-frame clones and leaves out a portion. The data show approximately 88,000 clones, about 84% seen once. Sequencing was performed on peripheral blood. These receptors were taken from a woman between 65 and 79 years old with acute or convalescent COVID-19.

V is TRBV5-4 and J is TRBJ2-7; D possibly corresponds to TRBD2 (6 bases). Trimming pared 3 bases from V and 2 bases from J, leaving 18 bases between. Germline CDR1 reads SGHNT; CDR2 reads YYREEE (reference sequence). CDR3 size: 16 residues. CDR3: CASSSYPRREAYEQYV. CDR3 bases: TGTGCCAGCAGCTCATATCCCCGCAGGGAGGCCTACGAGCAGTACGTC.

This clone was seen more than once but under ten times. The CDR3 nucleotides are TGTGCCAGCAGTGAGGGACAGGTTCTCGGCGAGCAGTACGTC. Translation gives CASSEGQVLGEQYV. V and J are TRBV6-1 and TRBJ2-7; 8 positions match TRBD1. Trimming cost V 3 bases and J 6 bases; bases outside gene matches: 7. The CDR3 is made up of 14 amino acids. CDR1 and CDR2 from the germline V gene are MNHNS and SASEGT.

V usage is TRBV7-6 and J usage is TRBJ2-3, with 8 bases identical to TRBD2. This CDR3 region has 17 residues. V lost 1 base, J lost 4 bases, and 10 bases stayed unmatched. The germline V gene has CDR1 SGHVS and CDR2 FNYEAQ. The chain's CDR3 is CASSLDPAGVISDTQYF. The CDR3 DNA reads TGTGCCAGCAGCTTAGACCCAGCGGGGGTGATCTCAGATACGCAGTATTTT.

The chain is built from TRBV30 and TRBJ1-1; D is possibly TRBD1 (6 bases). Between the trimmed V and J ends, which lost 4 bases and 3 bases, there was a span of 12 bases. This CDR3 is 13 amino acids long. The germline V gene encodes CDR1 GTSNPN and CDR2 SVGIG (reference sequence). CDR3 sequence (DNA): TGTGCCTGGAACACGGGACACTACACTGAAGCTTTCTTT. This translates into CAWNTGHYTEAFF.

The table lists this clone with a few counts. This sequence joins TRBV6-5 and TRBJ1-4; D unresolved. Per the germline V gene, CDR1 is MNHEY and CDR2 is SVGAGI. The CDR3 spans 13 residues. V lost 2 bases and J lost 4, with 5 bases in between. CDR3 amino acids: CASSYRDNEKLFF. The CDR3 DNA reads TGTGCCAGCAGTTACAGAGATAATGAAAAACTGTTTTTT.

This chain links TRBV6-2 or TRBV6-3 with TRBJ1-4; D unclear. The germline V gene has CDR1 MNHEY and CDR2 SVGEGT. Deletions cut 4 bases from V and 5 bases from J, with 5 bases between. This CDR3 is built from 12 residues. CDR3 amino acids: CASSSRNEKLFF. CDR3 bases: TGTGCCAGCAGTTCCAGGAATGAAAAACTGTTTTTT.

V and J are TRBV7-9 and TRBJ1-2; the D gene is possibly TRBD1 (6 bases). Germline CDR1 is SEHNR and CDR2 is FQNEAQ (reference sequence). CDR3 length: 14 residues. V was shortened by 1 base and J by 5 bases, with 11 bases between the two germline ends. The CDR3 region has the DNA TGTGCCAGCAGCTTAGGGGGGCAACGGTATGGCTACACCTTC. It codes for CASSLGGQRYGYTF. The variable domain in full, with the rest retrieved from reference TRBV7-9 and TRBJ1-2, is DTGVSQNPRHKITKRGQNVTFRCDPISEHNRLYWYRQTLGQGPEFLTYFQNEAQLEKSRLLSDRFSAERPKGSFSTLEIQRTEQGDSAMYLCASSLGGQRYGYTFGSGTRLTVV.

This chain joins TRBV21-1 and TRBJ2-7; the table's D call, TRBD1, was not checked against the DNA. TRBV21-1 is recorded as a pseudogene. The CDR3 runs to 17 residues. This chain's CDR3 is CASSKAARTGALYEQYV. CDR3 bases: TGTGCCAGCAGCAAAGCGGCCCGGACAGGAGCGCTTTACGAGCAGTACGTC.

The J gene is TRBJ2-1, the V gene TRBV2; D gene uncertain. CDR3 length: 11 residues. Deletions cut 4 bases from V and 14 bases from J, with 12 bases between. Germline CDR1 and CDR2: SNHLY and FYNNEI. CDR3 DNA: TGTGCCAGCAGTGTTCTTCGGTCGGAGTTCTTC. Translation: CASSVLRSEFF.

This chain links TRBV6-2 or TRBV6-3 with TRBJ1-1; a weak D match, TRBD1 (6 bases). Germline loops: CDR1 MNHEY, CDR2 SVGEGT. The CDR3 length is 13 residues. The germline V and J ends were trimmed by 0 bases and 8 bases, with 10 bases remaining between them. CDR3 amino acids: CASSYSQGHEAFF. The CDR3 DNA sequence: TGTGCCAGCAGTTACTCACAGGGACACGAAGCTTTCTTT.

This sequence joins TRBV6-1 and TRBJ2-7, with D perhaps matching TRBD1 (5 bases). The CDR3 is made up of 13 amino acids. V lost 5 bases and J 3 bases, leaving 11 bases between the germline ends. The germline CDR1 and CDR2 sequences are MNHNS and SASEGT. Here the CDR3 DNA reads TGTGCCAGCAGTTTTGGGGCCCACTACGAGCAGTACGTC. Translated, it gives CASSFGAHYEQYV.

This clone came up once. CDR3 protein: CASRLQGATQYF. Written as DNA, the CDR3 is TGTGCCAGCAGACTACAGGGGGCGACCCAGTACTTC. The V call is TRBV28, the J call TRBJ2-5, with 9 bases identical to TRBD1. The germline CDR1 and CDR2 sequences are MDHEN and SYDVKM. The CDR3 consists of 12 residues. With V trimmed by 6 bases and J by 7 bases, 3 bases remained unmatched.

The chain recombines TRBV9 with TRBJ2-5; perhaps TRBD1 as D (7 bases). Germline V CDR1 and CDR2: SGDLS, YYNGEE. V dropped 0 bases and J dropped 2 bases, with 14 bases sitting between them. This CDR3 has 16 residues. The CDR3 sequence is CASSVEARDRQETQYF. The CDR3 nucleotides read TGTGCCAGCAGCGTAGAGGCGCGGGACAGACAAGAGACCCAGTACTTC.

The rearrangement links TRBV27 to TRBJ1-2; TRBD1 aligns across 8 bases. Germline values: CDR1 MNHEY, CDR2 SMNVEV (reference sequence). The CDR3 has 14 amino acids. The trim removed 5 bases at V and 4 bases at J, leaving 6 bases unmatched. The CDR3 bases are TGTGCCAGCAGTCCCAGGGGGCGAGGCTATGGCTACACCTTC. It specifies CASSPRGRGYGYTF.

Here the CDR3 reads CASSIFGGTGVPETQYF. CDR3 DNA sequence: TGTGCCAGTAGTATATTCGGGGGGACAGGGGTTCCAGAGACCCAGTACTTC. The rearrangement links TRBV19 to TRBJ2-5, with 10 bases that match TRBD1. The length of the CDR3 is 17 residues. The ends lost 2 bases at V and 4 bases at J; junction bases unmatched: 10. Germline CDR1 LNHDA, CDR2 SQIVND (reference sequence).

The chain couples TRBV5-1 to TRBJ1-2; D remains ambiguous. Germline values: CDR1 SGHRS, CDR2 YFSETQ. The V and J ends lost 0 bases and 7 bases respectively, with 13 bases between them. The CDR3 covers 14 residues. Written as DNA, the CDR3 is TGCGCCAGCAGCTTGGATGAGGGCGAGGGTGGCTACACCTTC. Amino acid sequence: CASSLDEGEGGYTF. Complete variable domain (other parts from reference TRBV5-1 and TRBJ1-2): KAGVTQTPRYLIKTRGQQVTLSCSPISGHRSVSWYQQTPGQGLQFLFEYFSETQRNKGNFPGRFSGRQFSNSRSEMNVSTLELGDSALYLCASSLDEGEGGYTFGSGTRLTVV.

In regard to this clone: The sample contains more than one DNA sequence encoding this CDR3. The chain couples TRBV20-1 to TRBJ2-7, with D perhaps matching TRBD2 (5 bases). The CDR3 covers 11 residues. Trimming shortened V by 5 bases and J by 4 bases, and 9 bases separated the two germline ends. The V gene's germline CDR1 is DFQATT and CDR2 SNEGSKA (reference sequence). This CDR3 is CSARTGYEQYV. In DNA, the CDR3 is TGCAGTGCTCGGACTGGTTACGAGCAGTACGTC.

The chain uses TRBV30 and TRBJ1-6; D is unresolved. Germline-derived CDR1 and CDR2 are GTSNPN and SVGIG (reference sequence). CDR3 length: 13 amino acids. Trimming pared 0 bases from V and 8 bases from J, leaving 8 bases between. In nucleotides, the CDR3 is TGTGCCTGGAGTGTATCGGGAGATTCACCCCTCCACTTT. Its protein is CAWSVSGDSPLHF. Looking up the rest from reference TRBV30 and TRBJ1-6 gives the full variable domain: SQTIHQWPATLVQPVGSPLSLECTVEGTSNPNLYWYRQAAGRGLQLLFYSVGIGQISSEVPQNLSASRPQDRQFILSSKKLLLSDSGFYLCAWSVSGDSPLHFGNGTRLTVT.

The chain joins TRBV21-1 to TRBJ2-5; the table's D call TRBD1 went unverified against the DNA. TRBV21-1 is recorded as a pseudogene. The CDR3 is 17 amino acids. The CDR3 coding sequence is TGTGCCAGCAGCCCTACCCGGGACAGGGGGCTGGGAGAGACCCAGTACTTC. Translated: CASSPTRDRGLGETQYF.

The chain has TRBV7-9 and TRBJ1-2; a weak D match, TRBD1 (6 bases). The V gene lost 7 bases and the J gene lost 6 bases, with 18 bases spanning the gap. CDR3 length: 14 residues. Germline CDR1 SEHNR, CDR2 FQNEAQ (reference sequence). As DNA, the CDR3 is TGTGCCAGCAACCAAGCTGGGGGGGCCGATGGCTACACCTTC. This codes for CASNQAGGADGYTF.

The rearrangement uses TRBV4-1 and TRBJ2-5, with 14 bases fitting TRBD2. The CDR3 length is 16 residues. V dropped 3 bases and J dropped 7; count of bases not matched to a gene: 7. Germline CDR1 is MGHRA and CDR2 is YSYEKL. CDR3 nucleotides: TGCGCCAGCAGCCAGGGACTAGCGGGGGCCAGGGGGACCCAGTACTTC. Translation: CASSQGLAGARGTQYF.

The chain is built from TRBV3-1 (or the pseudogene TRBV3-2) and TRBJ1-5; possible D gene TRBD1, 5 bases. V was shortened by 3 bases and J by 9 bases, with 15 bases between the two germline ends. Germline CDR1 and CDR2: LGHDT and YNNKEL (reference sequence). This CDR3 has 14 amino acids. CDR3 residues: CASSQAGRGRPQHF. The CDR3 nucleotides are TGTGCCAGCAGCCAGGCCGGCCGGGGGAGGCCCCAGCATTTT.

This sequence joins TRBV7-2 and TRBJ2-1; 7 bases agree with TRBD2. Per germline, CDR1 SGHTA and CDR2 FQGNSA. The trim removed 1 base at V and 8 bases at J, leaving 5 bases unmatched. This CDR3 is 14 amino acids long. In DNA form, the CDR3 reads TGTGCCAGCAGCTTAGGCGGGAGTTGGGATGAGCAGTTCTTC. Amino acid sequence: CASSLGGSWDEQFF.

The chain employs TRBV6-5 and TRBJ1-1; 12 nucleotides match TRBD1. Germline V gene data show CDR1 as MNHEY and CDR2 as SVGAGI. The CDR3 covers 16 residues. V lost 2 bases to trimming and J lost 7 bases; unmatched junction nucleotides: 8. The CDR3 DNA sequence: TGTGCCAGCAGTTACGCCGGGACAGGGGGCGTGGGTGAAGCTTTCTTT. Protein product: CASSYAGTGGVGEAFF.

The rearrangement links TRBV10-3 to TRBJ2-2; 7 bases map to TRBD2. The junction had 6 bases not matched to a gene; V was cut back by 5 bases and J by 3 bases. The CDR3 is 15 residues long. CDR1 is ENHRY and CDR2 is SYGVKD in the germline V gene. The CDR3 loop reads CAISQSGADTGELFF. In DNA, the CDR3 is TGTGCCATCAGTCAGAGCGGGGCAGACACCGGGGAGCTGTTTTTT.